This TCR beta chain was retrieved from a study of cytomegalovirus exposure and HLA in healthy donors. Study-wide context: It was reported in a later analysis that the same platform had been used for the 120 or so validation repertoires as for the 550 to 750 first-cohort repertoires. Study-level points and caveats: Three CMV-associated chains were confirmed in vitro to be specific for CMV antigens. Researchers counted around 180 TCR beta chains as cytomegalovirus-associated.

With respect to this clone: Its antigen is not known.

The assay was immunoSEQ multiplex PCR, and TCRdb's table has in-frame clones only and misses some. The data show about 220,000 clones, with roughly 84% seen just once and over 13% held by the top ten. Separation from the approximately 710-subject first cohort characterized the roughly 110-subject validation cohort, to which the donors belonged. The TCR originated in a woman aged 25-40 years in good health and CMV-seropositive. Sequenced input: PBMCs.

CDR3 residues: CSATRTYEQYF. CDR3 bases: TGCAGTGCTACTAGGACCTACGAGCAGTACTTC. The rearrangement links TRBV20-1 to TRBJ2-7; no firm D call. V was trimmed by 4 bases and J by 2 bases, leaving 6 bases between them. Per the germline V gene, CDR1 is DFQATT and CDR2 is SNEGSKA (reference sequence). This CDR3 is built from 11 residues.